This entry features one TCR beta chain sequence. Antigen unknown. The data belong to a study of PD-L1 blockade in urothelial cancer. About the study: Analyses used blood from 3 weeks (second dose) and 6 weeks after treatment start. General study results and limits: Better survival was predicted by below-median pretreatment blood TCR clonality.

The germline gives CDR1 SGDLS, CDR2 YYNGEE. The V and J ends lost 3 bases and 12 bases respectively, with 12 bases between them. The CDR3 length is 12 residues. Time point meaning: pretreatment peripheral blood. Spiking of synthetic TCR analog templates was performed in each PCR. Sequencing used immunoSEQ multiplex PCR; TCRdb keeps in-frame clones, though not all of them. Among 65,000 to 90,000 clones, 80% to 85% were seen once, and the ten largest hold 9% to 9.5%. The sample was PBMCs, taken around atezolizumab (anti-PD-L1) treatment. The receptor was derived from a woman in her sixties or seventies with urothelial cancer. This chain links TRBV9 with TRBJ1-4, with no clear D. The DNA for the CDR3 is TGTGCCAGCAGCGCTTCGGGGAGGGAACTGTTTTTT. It encodes CASSASGRELFF.